The TCR beta chain described here comes from a study of blood T cell repertoires in COVID-19. Study information: The study drew acute and convalescent COVID-19 samples from the United States, Italy and Spain. T cells, B-cell-depleted T cells, or PBMCs provided the cDNA or gDNA that served as material.

The authors' processing: Reference gene primer amplification in the assay estimated nucleated cell counts. Profiled with immunoSEQ multiplex PCR; TCRdb holds only in-frame clones, not every one. V and J calls and clone size are those listed in that table; D and trimming were worked out from the DNA. The sample contains 70,000 or so clones, around 77% of which appear only once. The CDR3 has 15 residues. Germline CDR1 LNHNV, CDR2 YYDKDF (reference sequence). V was pared by 4 bases and J by 4 bases, with 13 bases between. The origin of this receptor is a human donor in a cohort sampled during active COVID-19. The sequenced sample was peripheral blood. The chain is built from TRBV15 and TRBJ1-4, with D unresolved. The CDR3, as DNA: TGTGCCACCAGCACTCTACCACGGAGTAATGAAAAACTGTTTTTT. Encoded protein: CATSTLPRSNEKLFF.